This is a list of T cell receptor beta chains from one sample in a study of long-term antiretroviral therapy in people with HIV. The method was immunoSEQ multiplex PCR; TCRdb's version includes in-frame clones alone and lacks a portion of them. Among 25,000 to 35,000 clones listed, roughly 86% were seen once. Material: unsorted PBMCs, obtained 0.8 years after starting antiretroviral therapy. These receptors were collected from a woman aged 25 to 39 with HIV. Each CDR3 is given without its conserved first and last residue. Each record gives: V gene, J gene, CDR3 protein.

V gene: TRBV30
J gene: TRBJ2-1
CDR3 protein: AWSRDSKNEQF

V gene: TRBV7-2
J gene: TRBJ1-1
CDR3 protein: ASSSHNIAEAF

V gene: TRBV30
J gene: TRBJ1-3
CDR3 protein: AWSGISTVFSGNTIY

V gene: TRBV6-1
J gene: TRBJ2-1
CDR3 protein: ASSDSSSFRPYYNEQF

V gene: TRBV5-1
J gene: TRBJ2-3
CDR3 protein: ASSFEGASTDTQY

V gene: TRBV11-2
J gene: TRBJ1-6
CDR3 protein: ASSHAGQYNSPLH

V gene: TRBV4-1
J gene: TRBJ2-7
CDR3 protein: ASSQDLYEQY

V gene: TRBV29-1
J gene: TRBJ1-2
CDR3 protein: SVEGYGYT

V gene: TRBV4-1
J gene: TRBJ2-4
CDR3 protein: ASSQDRTGGWDIQY

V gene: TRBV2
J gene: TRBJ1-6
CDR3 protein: ASNPQGPYNSPLH

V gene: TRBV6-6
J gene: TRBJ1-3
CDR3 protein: ASRAAGGTGNTIY

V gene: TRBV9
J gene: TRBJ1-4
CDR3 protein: ASSPGTKGNEKLF

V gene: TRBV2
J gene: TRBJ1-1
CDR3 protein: ATQGRQGGTEAF

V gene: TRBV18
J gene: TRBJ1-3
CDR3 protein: ASSPPGQPSRNTIY

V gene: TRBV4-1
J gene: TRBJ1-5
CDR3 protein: ASGKGLSNQPQH

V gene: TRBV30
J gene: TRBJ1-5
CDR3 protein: AWSHSTGGQPQH

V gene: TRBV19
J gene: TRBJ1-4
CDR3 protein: ASSRKGAVKLF

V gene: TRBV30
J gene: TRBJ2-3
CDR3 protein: AKGLADTQY

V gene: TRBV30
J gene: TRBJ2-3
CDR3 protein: AWTSRATDTQY

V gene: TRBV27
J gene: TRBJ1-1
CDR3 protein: ASSHRGDTEAF

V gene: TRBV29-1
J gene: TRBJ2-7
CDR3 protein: SVVFRDRGNYEQY

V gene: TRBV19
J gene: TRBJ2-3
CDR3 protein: ASSMTTLAQY

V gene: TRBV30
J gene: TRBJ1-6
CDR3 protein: AWSVPGRGESPLH

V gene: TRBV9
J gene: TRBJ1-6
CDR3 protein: ASSVRGDSPLH

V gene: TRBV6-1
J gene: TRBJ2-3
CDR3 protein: ASSEGTSGGPTDTQY

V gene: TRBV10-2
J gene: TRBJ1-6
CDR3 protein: ASTQGQGLSPLH

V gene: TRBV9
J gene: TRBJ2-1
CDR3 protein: ASSVAGGVYNEQF

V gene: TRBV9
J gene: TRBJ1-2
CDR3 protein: ASSAEGAGGYT

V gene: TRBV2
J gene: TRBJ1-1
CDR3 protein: ASSRQGSYTEAF

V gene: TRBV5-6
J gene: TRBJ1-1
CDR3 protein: ASSLGTQREAF

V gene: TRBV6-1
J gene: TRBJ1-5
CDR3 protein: ASSEAASNQPQH

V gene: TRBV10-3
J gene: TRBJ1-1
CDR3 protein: AISASPNTEAF

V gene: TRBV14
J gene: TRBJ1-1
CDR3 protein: ASSLLRGGNTEAF

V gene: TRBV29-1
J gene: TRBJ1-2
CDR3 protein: SVENTGNSGYT

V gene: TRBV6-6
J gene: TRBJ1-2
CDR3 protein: ASSYSPRDTYGYT

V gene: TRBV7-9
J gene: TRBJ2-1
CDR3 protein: ASSLAGAGDEQF

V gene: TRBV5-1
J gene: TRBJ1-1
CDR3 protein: ASSLGSAGGTEAF

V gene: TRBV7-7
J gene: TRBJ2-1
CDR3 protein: ASSPVLKGAKNEQF

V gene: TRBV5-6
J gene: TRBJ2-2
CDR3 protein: ASSPDWRGVTGELF

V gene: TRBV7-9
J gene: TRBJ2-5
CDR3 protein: ASSFLVASGGQETQY

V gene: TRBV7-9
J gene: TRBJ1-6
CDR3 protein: ASSPPGRQFDSPLH

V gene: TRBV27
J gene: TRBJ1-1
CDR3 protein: ASSPKIQGNTEAF

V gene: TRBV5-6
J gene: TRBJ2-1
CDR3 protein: ASSWKTYNEQF

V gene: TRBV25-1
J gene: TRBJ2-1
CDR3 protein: ASRSGRIEQF

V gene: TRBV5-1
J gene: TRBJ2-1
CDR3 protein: ASSLRTSGGADHEQF

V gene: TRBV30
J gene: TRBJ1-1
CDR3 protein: AWSRDEAF

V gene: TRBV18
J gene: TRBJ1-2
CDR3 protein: ASSPGTGEDSYI

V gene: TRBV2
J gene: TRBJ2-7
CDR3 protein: ATEATGPDPYEQY

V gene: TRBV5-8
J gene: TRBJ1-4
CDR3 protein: ASSPRTGAPEKLF

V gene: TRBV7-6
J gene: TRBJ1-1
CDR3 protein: ASSLAGKNTEAF

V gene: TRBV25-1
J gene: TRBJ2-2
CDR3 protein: ASSVGVGSTGELF

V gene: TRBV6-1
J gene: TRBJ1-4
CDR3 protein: ATSGGGVGEKLF

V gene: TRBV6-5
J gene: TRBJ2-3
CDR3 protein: ASSPQGADTQY

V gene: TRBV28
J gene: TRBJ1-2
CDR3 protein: ASSFDRAANYGYT